A selection of T cell receptor beta chains follows, all from one sample in a study of blood T cell repertoires in COVID-19. Measured with immunoSEQ multiplex PCR; TCRdb has only the in-frame clones, and not every one. This table holds roughly 40,000 clones, approximately 82% found once. The sample taken for sequencing was peripheral blood. All receptors come from a woman older than 75 with active or convalescent COVID-19. The CDR3 runs from the conserved cysteine through the conserved F or W. Fields, in order: V gene, clone size, D gene, J gene, CDR3 protein, CDR3 DNA. D genes are given only for firm matches. Clone sizes are given selectively: once, few, many, or a class where the clone is expanded.

>TRBV11-2|.|.|TRBJ2-2
CASSLGVASANTGELFF
TGTGCCAGCAGCCTCGGGGTAGCGAGCGCGAACACCGGGGAGCTGTTTTTT
>TRBV9|.|TRBD1|TRBJ1-4
CASSVGTASNEKLFF
TGTGCCAGCAGCGTTGGGACAGCTTCTAATGAAAAACTGTTTTTT
>TRBV11-3|.|TRBD1|TRBJ1-3
CASSPGGTGCGNTIYF
TGTGCCAGCAGCCCGGGGGGGACAGGGTGTGGAAACACCATATATTTT
>TRBV6-2/TRBV6-3|.|.|TRBJ1-2
CASSYTWTANYGYTF
TGTGCCAGCAGTTACACCTGGACAGCTAACTATGGCTACACCTTC
>TRBV28|.|.|TRBJ1-2
CASSVPQGANYGYTF
TGTGCCAGCAGTGTCCCCCAGGGCGCTAACTATGGCTACACCTTC
>TRBV19|.|TRBD1|TRBJ1-5
CASSIRDRGKGLQIWGQPQHF
TGTGCCAGTAGTATACGGGACAGGGGGAAGGGTCTCCAAATCTGGGGTCAGCCCCAGCATTTT
>TRBV4-2|.|.|TRBJ2-2
CASSQEGGATGELFF
TGTGCCAGCAGCCAAGAAGGGGGGGCCACCGGGGAGCTGTTTTTT
>TRBV7-9|.|.|TRBJ1-1
CASSLAVGGTEAFF
TGTGCCAGCAGCTTAGCTGTAGGGGGAACTGAAGCTTTCTTT
>TRBV7-8|.|.|TRBJ2-7
CASSSPTDRSYEQYF
TGTGCCAGCAGCTCACCCACGGACAGATCGTACGAGCAGTACTTC
>TRBV27|.|TRBD1|TRBJ2-2
CASSSDRGLGELFF
TGTGCCAGCAGTTCCGACAGGGGGCTCGGGGAGCTGTTTTTT
>TRBV7-8|.|.|TRBJ1-2
CASSLVRRQVTDYGYTF
TGTGCCAGCAGCTTAGTCCGAAGACAGGTTACCGACTATGGCTACACCTTC
>TRBV9|.|TRBD1|TRBJ2-7
CASSSPGTGDYEQYF
TGTGCCAGCAGCTCACCCGGGACAGGAGACTACGAGCAGTACTTC
>TRBV6-4|.|TRBD2|TRBJ2-3
CASSPQAGQGSRDTQYF
TGTGCCAGCAGTCCCCAAGCGGGGCAGGGTTCCCGAGATACGCAGTATTTT
>TRBV12-3/TRBV12-4|.|.|TRBJ2-2
CASRLGRLGELFF
TGTGCCAGCAGGTTAGGGAGGCTTGGGGAGCTGTTTTTT
>TRBV27|.|TRBD1|TRBJ1-4
CASSSLERGRFGEKLFF
TGTGCCAGCAGTTCCCTTGAAAGGGGGCGTTTCGGTGAAAAACTGTTTTTT
>TRBV10-2|.|TRBD1|TRBJ1-3
CASREETGGANTIYF
TGCGCCAGCAGGGAGGAGACAGGGGGCGCGAACACCATATATTTT
>TRBV7-9|.|TRBD1|TRBJ2-4
CASSLAQGQGTKNIQYF
TGTGCCAGCAGCTTAGCGCAGGGACAGGGTACGAAAAACATTCAGTACTTC
>TRBV12-3/TRBV12-4|few|.|TRBJ1-2
CASSLLGGDGYTF
TGTGCCAGCAGTTTACTGGGGGGGGATGGCTACACCTTC
>TRBV5-5|.|.|TRBJ2-3
CASSLAGEMSTDTQYF
TGTGCCAGCAGCTTGGCTGGGGAGATGAGCACAGATACGCAGTATTTT
>TRBV7-7|.|.|TRBJ2-1
CASSSVKSSYNEQFF
TGTGCCAGCAGCTCTGTAAAGAGTTCCTACAATGAGCAGTTCTTC
>TRBV5-1|.|.|TRBJ2-7
CASSLDSVSTYEQYF
TGCGCCAGCAGCTTAGACAGCGTATCCACCTACGAGCAGTACTTC
>TRBV28|.|.|TRBJ1-4
CASSFVQRGEKLFF
TGTGCCAGCAGTTTTGTCCAAAGGGGTGAAAAACTGTTTTTT
>TRBV4-1|.|.|TRBJ1-5
CASSQDAGGQPQHF
TGCGCCAGCAGCCAAGATGCAGGTGGTCAGCCCCAGCATTTT
>TRBV5-1|.|.|TRBJ2-7
CASSLADGAEQYF
TGCGCCAGCAGCTTGGCCGATGGGGCCGAGCAGTACTTC
>TRBV19|.|TRBD2|TRBJ2-3
CASSMRSVASGSTDTQYF
TGTGCCAGTAGTATGCGGTCCGTGGCTAGCGGGAGTACAGATACGCAGTATTTT
>TRBV28|.|TRBD1|TRBJ1-4
CASSPKGTGREKLFF
TGTGCCAGCAGTCCCAAAGGGACAGGGCGGGAAAAACTGTTTTTT
>TRBV7-2|.|TRBD1|TRBJ2-5
CASSFQGARETQYF
TGTGCCAGCAGCTTCCAGGGGGCCCGTGAGACCCAGTACTTC
>TRBV28|.|TRBD1|TRBJ1-2
CASSPNRGGLNYGYTF
TGTGCCAGCAGTCCTAACAGGGGGGGCTTAAACTATGGCTACACCTTC